The T cell receptor beta chain under discussion was sequenced for a study of T cell repertoires in cytomegalovirus infection. TCRdb passed the reads through MiXCR, listing each CDR3 protein once. The sample contains 900,000 to 950,000 distinct CDR3 sequences, roughly a third of which appear only once. Concerning this clonotype itself: What it binds is not known.

V shed 5 bases and J 5 bases; nucleotides not matched to a gene: 16. The CDR3 extends over 17 amino acids. The germline gives CDR1 MNHEY, CDR2 SVGEGT. Findings and limits, study-wide: The ex vivo response showed dominance by HLA-C-restricted CMV-specific TCR beta clonotypes.

The receptor comes from a human donor in good health (CMV status not recorded). Some clones in this sample may be carry-over from other donors' samples. The chain is built from TRBV6-2 or TRBV6-3 and TRBJ2-5; 8 bases agree with TRBD1. The input for sequencing was cultured CD8+ T cells from PBMCs, taken from culture after CMV antigen stimulation. The DNA of the CDR3 is TGTGCCAGCAGTACCCTCCGTCAGGGGGCAATAAGGGAGACCCAGTACTTC. Translated: CASSTLRQGAIRETQYF.